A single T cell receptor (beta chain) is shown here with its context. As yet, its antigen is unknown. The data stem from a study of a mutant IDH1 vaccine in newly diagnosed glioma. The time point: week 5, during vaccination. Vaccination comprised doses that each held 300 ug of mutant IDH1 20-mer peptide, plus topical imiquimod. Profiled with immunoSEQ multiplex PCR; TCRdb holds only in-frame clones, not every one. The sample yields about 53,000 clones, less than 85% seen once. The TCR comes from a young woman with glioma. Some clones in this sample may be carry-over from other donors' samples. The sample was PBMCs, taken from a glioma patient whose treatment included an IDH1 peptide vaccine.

CDR3 residues: CASSEGGPLAGYTYEQYF. CDR3 nucleotide sequence: TGTGCCAGCAGTGAGGGGGGGCCACTAGCGGGTTACACCTACGAGCAGTACTTC. The V gene is TRBV2, the J gene TRBJ2-7; TRBD2 agrees at 9 bases. V lost 3 bases, J lost 2 bases, and 14 bases stayed unmatched. The CDR3 has 18 amino acids. Germline V gives CDR1 SNHLY, CDR2 FYNNEI.